These 13 T cell receptor beta chains share one sample of origin, sequenced in a study of T-cell reconstitution after alpha-beta-depleted transplantation in children. TCRbeta library construction was performed incorporating unique molecular identifiers. TCRdb independently ran MiXCR on the PCR reads; one entry per CDR3 protein. In the table there are 450,000 to 600,000 distinct CDR3 sequences, over 9.5% of which are singletons. The source was PBMCs, collected before TCRalphabeta/CD19-depleted stem cell transplant. These receptors were collected from a child aged 2 to 9 with inherited bone marrow failure, due to receive a stem cell transplant.

In its sample, this clonotype was seen many times. The rearrangement links TRBV4-3 to TRBJ2-7; D not certain. CDR1 and CDR2 (germline): LGHNA, YSLEER. Trimming pared 8 bases from V and 0 bases from J, leaving 14 bases between. The CDR3 is made up of 14 amino acids. CDR3 nucleotide sequence: TGCGCCAGCCCACGTTTACTCCCCTCCTACGAGCAGTACTTC. Residues: CASPRLLPSYEQYF.

The gene calls are TRBV29-1 and TRBJ2-1; TRBD2 agrees at 9 bases. The junction had 4 bases not matched to a gene; V was cut back by 4 bases and J by 6 bases. This CDR3 is built from 13 residues. Germline CDR1 is SQVTM and CDR2 is ANQGSEA. DNA of the CDR3: TGCAGCGTTGGAGAACTAGCGGGCAATGAGCAGTTCTTC. This sequence encodes CSVGELAGNEQFF.

This clonotype has a count of ten or more. The chain uses TRBV6-5 and TRBJ2-7; D unclear. V lost 7 bases to trimming and J lost 0 bases, with 13 bases between them. This CDR3 region has 14 residues. CDR1 MNHEY and CDR2 SVGAGI come from the germline V gene. The CDR3 spells CASTAVHLSYEQYF. As DNA, the CDR3 is TGTGCCAGCACAGCAGTCCACCTCTCCTACGAGCAGTACTTC.

This clonotype showed up many times. The chain recombines TRBV27 with TRBJ1-2; possible D gene TRBD1, 5 bases. Trimming pared 5 bases from V and 3 bases from J, leaving 10 bases between. Germline lookup yields CDR1 MNHEY and CDR2 SMNVEV (reference sequence). The CDR3 runs 13 residues. The CDR3 DNA is TGTGCCAGCAGTCGGGGGATTTACTATGGCTACACCTTC. Protein sequence: CASSRGIYYGYTF.

The V gene is TRBV12-3 or TRBV12-4, the J gene TRBJ2-7, with 12 bases lining up with TRBD2. J gave up 6 bases and V 7 bases, and 7 bases lay outside the gene matches. The CDR3 has 14 amino acids. The CDR3 sequence is CASTRGTSGFEQYF. CDR3 nucleotide sequence: TGTGCCAGCACCCGCGGGACTAGCGGGTTCGAGCAGTACTTC.

This clonotype showed up just a few times. This chain uses TRBV11-2 with TRBJ2-1; 7 nucleotides align to TRBD1. CDR1 is SGHAT and CDR2 is FQNNGV in the germline V gene. The junction had 12 bases not matched to a gene; V was cut back by 4 bases and J by 3 bases. This CDR3 comprises 17 residues. The CDR3 reads CASSSSYRGLNYNEQFF. CDR3 in DNA: TGTGCCAGCAGCTCGAGTTACAGGGGTCTTAACTACAATGAGCAGTTCTTC.

This clonotype occurred many times. The chain employs TRBV5-6 and TRBJ2-1; 7 nucleotides line up with TRBD1. The length of the CDR3 is 14 residues. The germline gives CDR1 SGHDT, CDR2 YYEEEE. V shed 2 bases and J 5 bases; nucleotides not matched to a gene: 4. CDR3 in amino acids: CASSLQGNNNEQFF. In DNA form, the CDR3 reads TGTGCCAGCAGCTTACAGGGGAATAACAATGAGCAGTTCTTC.

The V call is TRBV5-1, the J call TRBJ2-1; 9 nucleotides match TRBD1. V lost 6 bases and J lost 10; bases outside the gene matches: 14. Germline values: CDR1 SGHRS, CDR2 YFSETQ. This CDR3 has 15 amino acids. CDR3 sequence (DNA): TGCGCCAGCACTAGGGGAGTGACAGGGGGGGACGAGCAGTTCTTC. This encodes CASTRGVTGGDEQFF. Variable domain in full (rest from reference TRBV5-1 and TRBJ2-1): KAGVTQTPRYLIKTRGQQVTLSCSPISGHRSVSWYQQTPGQGLQFLFEYFSETQRNKGNFPGRFSGRQFSNSRSEMNVSTLELGDSALYLCASTRGVTGGDEQFFGPGTRLTVL.

This clonotype was recorded many times. The gene calls are TRBV7-2 and TRBJ1-2; D not certain. Germline assignment: CDR1 SGHTA and CDR2 FQGNSA. V gave up 4 bases and J gave up 0 bases, with 9 bases separating them. The CDR3 is 14 residues long. As DNA, the CDR3 is TGTGCCAGCAGCTCCCACGGGCCTAACTATGGCTACACCTTC. This translates into CASSSHGPNYGYTF. Supplemented by reference TRBV7-2 and TRBJ1-2, the full variable domain reads GAGVSQSPSNKVTEKGKDVELRCDPISGHTALYWYRQSLGQGLEFLIYFQGNSAPDKSGLPSDRFSAERTGGSVSTLTIQRTQQEDSAVYLCASSSHGPNYGYTFGSGTRLTVV.

This clonotype was counted ten times or more. V and J are TRBV4-3 and TRBJ2-1; 8 bases are a match to TRBD2. Unmatched junction bases numbered 9, after V lost 0 bases and J lost 5 bases. Germline V gene data show CDR1 as LGHNA and CDR2 as YSLEER. The CDR3 covers 17 residues. The DNA of the CDR3 is TGCGCCAGCAGCCAAGACCTACTAGCGGATCCGAACAATGAGCAGTTCTTC. It codes for CASSQDLLADPNNEQFF.

This clonotype was seen repeatedly, ten times or more. The chain uses TRBV3-1 and TRBJ2-5; 7 positions match TRBD1. J gave up 4 bases and V 1 base, and 9 bases lay outside the gene matches. Germline assignment: CDR1 LGHDT and CDR2 YNNKEL (reference sequence). This CDR3 contains 16 residues. The CDR3 loop is CASSQVGQGVSETQYF. The CDR3 DNA sequence: TGTGCCAGCAGCCAAGTCGGGCAGGGGGTATCAGAGACCCAGTACTTC.

This clonotype has more than one count but fewer than ten. The V gene is TRBV19, the J gene TRBJ1-1, with D perhaps matching TRBD1 (6 bases). This CDR3 has 15 residues. V lost 5 bases and J 4 bases, leaving 17 bases between the germline ends. CDR1 is LNHDA, CDR2 SQIVND, per germline (reference sequence). CDR3 DNA sequence: TGTGCCAGTAGTCCCCGGTTAGGGGGAGGCACTGAAGCTTTCTTT. Translating it yields CASSPRLGGGTEAFF.

At least ten counts were recorded for this clonotype. The rearrangement links TRBV7-6 to TRBJ2-7, with D maybe TRBD1 (6 bases). This CDR3 is built from 17 residues. CDR1 is SGHVS, CDR2 FNYEAQ, per germline. Trimming took off 3 bases at V and 0 bases at J, with 18 bases between the two ends. The CDR3 sequence is CASSFPKTGQTSYEQYF. For the CDR3, the DNA is TGTGCCAGCAGCTTTCCTAAGACAGGACAAACCTCCTACGAGCAGTACTTC.